This T cell receptor beta chain was identified during a study of blood T cell repertoires in COVID-19. Trimming cost V 3 bases and J 0 bases; bases outside gene matches: 1. The CDR3 covers 16 residues. In germline, CDR1 is SGHVS, CDR2 FNYEAQ. Study processing details: Estimated nucleated cell counts came from reference gene primer amplification. Clones were sequenced by immunoSEQ multiplex PCR, and TCRdb holds only the in-frame ones, with some missing. Clonal size and the V and J genes are those of that table, whereas D and trimming came from the DNA. Of 150,000 to 250,000 clones listed, roughly 80% are singletons.

The receptor was isolated from a middle-aged woman with COVID-19, enrolled during active disease. Sequencing was carried out using peripheral blood. This chain links TRBV7-6 with TRBJ2-1; TRBD2 agrees at 11 bases. CDR3: CASSFSGGDSYNEQFF. CDR3 coding DNA: TGTGCCAGCAGCTTTAGCGGGGGGGACTCCTACAATGAGCAGTTCTTC.